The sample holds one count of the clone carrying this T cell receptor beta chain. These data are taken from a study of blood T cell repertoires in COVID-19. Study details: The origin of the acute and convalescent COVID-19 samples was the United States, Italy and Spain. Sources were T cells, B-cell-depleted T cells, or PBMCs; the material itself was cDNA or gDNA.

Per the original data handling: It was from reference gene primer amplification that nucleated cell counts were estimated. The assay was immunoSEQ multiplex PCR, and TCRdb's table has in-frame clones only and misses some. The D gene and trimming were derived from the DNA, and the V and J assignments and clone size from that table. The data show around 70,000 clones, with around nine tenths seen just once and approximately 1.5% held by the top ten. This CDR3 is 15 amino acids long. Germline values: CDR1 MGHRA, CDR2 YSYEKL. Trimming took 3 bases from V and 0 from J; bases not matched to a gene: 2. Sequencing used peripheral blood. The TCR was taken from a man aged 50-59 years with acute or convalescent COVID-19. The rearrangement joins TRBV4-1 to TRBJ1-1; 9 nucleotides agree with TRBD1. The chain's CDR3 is CASSQGQGLNTEAFF. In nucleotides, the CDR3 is TGCGCCAGCAGCCAGGGACAGGGCCTGAACACTGAAGCTTTCTTT.